This T cell receptor beta chain stems from a study of blood T cell repertoires in COVID-19. Overall study context: COVID-19 samples from acute and convalescent phases originated in the United States, Italy and Spain. In each case, the material was cDNA or gDNA derived from T cells, B-cell-depleted T cells, or PBMCs.

Per the study methods: Amplification of reference gene primers was used by the study to estimate nucleated cell counts. Measured with immunoSEQ multiplex PCR; TCRdb has only the in-frame clones, and not every one. For V, J and clone size, that table is used; D and trimming come from the DNA. The table has 98,000 or so clones, around 90% seen once. Details on this clone: At one end, the junction sequence differs from germline, possibly due to a read error.

The CDR3 totals 13 residues. The V gene's germline CDR1 is ENHRY and CDR2 SYGVKD. This receptor was obtained from a human donor in a cohort sampled during active COVID-19. Sequencing was done on a sample of peripheral blood. V is TRBV10-3 and J is TRBJ1-6; D is perhaps TRBD1 (6 bases). In DNA, the CDR3 is TGTGCCATCAGGGGGGAACCCGGGACACCTCTCCACTTT. It translates to CAIRGEPGTPLHF.